This TCR beta chain derives from a study of blood T cell repertoires in COVID-19. As for the study in general: Acute and convalescent COVID-19 specimens originated in the United States, Italy and Spain. The cDNA or gDNA used as material had been derived from T cells, B-cell-depleted T cells, or PBMCs.

This CDR3 is 17 amino acids long. V lost 1 base and J lost 0; bases outside the gene matches: 8. Germline assignment: CDR1 LGHDT and CDR2 YNNKEL (reference sequence). Original processing notes: Nucleated cell number was recorded as an estimate derived from reference gene primer amplification. Method: immunoSEQ multiplex PCR; TCRdb's copy keeps in-frame clones and lacks some. The V and J calls and clone size were taken over from that table, and D and trimming were inferred from the DNA. The sample lists about 40,000 clones; around 90% were seen once. The clonotype comes from a man aged 65-85 years with acute or convalescent COVID-19. The gene calls are TRBV3-1 (or the pseudogene TRBV3-2) and TRBJ2-7, with 8 bases aligning to TRBD2. The sample comprised peripheral blood. The CDR3 region has the DNA TGTGCCAGCAGCCAAGGATCGCCTAGCGGGTTCTCCTACGAGCAGTACTTC. Translation gives CASSQGSPSGFSYEQYF.